This T cell receptor beta chain came from a study of metastatic and nonmetastatic thyroid tumors. Study details: Both malignant and benign thyroid patients supplied peripheral blood and tumor or nodule tissue samples, across which the repertoires of these patients were then compared.

Original data processing: Variation in CDR3 across clinicopathological groups served as the basis for constructing a distant-metastasis classifier in papillary thyroid cancer. TCRdb re-called the PCR reads through MiXCR. What appears here as the V and J calls and clone size reflects TCRdb's work, not the paper's. The sample contains 13,000 or so clones, 33% of which appear only once. Study results and limitations: Versus benign nodules, malignant thyroid tumors reportedly had significantly higher TCR beta diversity, in blood and tumor.

The CDR3 covers 15 residues. Germline CDR1 is MNHEY and CDR2 is SVGEGT. Trimming shortened V by 4 bases and J by 0 bases, and 12 bases separated the two germline ends. Patients underwent thyroid surgery, and none had received any treatment before it. This clone was seen more than once but under ten times. Its antigen remains unknown. Sequencing was carried out using tumor tissue. This receptor was taken from a male donor with papillary thyroid cancer or a benign thyroid nodule (not recorded which). Some clones in this sample may be carry-over from other donors' samples. This chain links TRBV6-2 or TRBV6-3 with TRBJ1-1; D is ambiguous. In DNA, the CDR3 is TGTGCCAGCAGTTCTCGCCCCGCATTGAACACTGAAGCTTTCTTT. This sequence encodes CASSSRPALNTEAFF.